This is a list of T cell receptor beta chains from one sample in a study of cytomegalovirus exposure and HLA in healthy donors. The protocol was immunoSEQ multiplex PCR, while the TCRdb copy is restricted to in-frame clones and leaves out a portion. The sample consists of 110,000 to 150,000 clones, around 81% of them appearing once. The specimen sequenced was PBMCs. These receptors all stem from a middle-aged man in good health and CMV-seropositive. Each CDR3 is given with its conserved first and last residue. D genes are given only for firm matches. Clone size appears in some rows only: once, few, many, or a class for an expanded clone.

.,TRBV19,TRBJ2-3,.,TGTGCCAGTGGGGGGCGGGGGACAGATACGCAGTATTTT,CASGGRGTDTQYF
.,TRBV11-2,TRBJ2-5,.,TGTGCCAGCACCCTTTGGGCCAGGGGTGGGGAGACCCAGTACTTC,CASTLWARGGETQYF
once,TRBV6-5,TRBJ1-3,TRBD1,TGTGCCAGCAGCATTGACAGGGGTCAGGACACCATATATTTT,CASSIDRGQDTIYF
.,TRBV6-1,TRBJ2-3,TRBD2,TGTGCCAGCAGTGAAGCTCTAGCGGGGGGGAGTGCAGATACGCAGTATTTT,CASSEALAGGSADTQYF
few,TRBV5-6,TRBJ1-1,TRBD1,TGTGCCAGCAGCTTCGACAGGGGGACTGAAGCTTTCTTT,CASSFDRGTEAFF
.,TRBV7-2,TRBJ1-6,.,TGTGCCAGCAGCTTAGAAGGGTGGACAGACAATAATTCACCCCTCCACTTT,CASSLEGWTDNNSPLHF
few,TRBV6-1,TRBJ1-2,.,TGTGCCAGCAGTGATATGGTATTGGGCGGCTACACCTTC,CASSDMVLGGYTF
once,TRBV5-6,TRBJ1-2,TRBD1,TGTGCCAGCAGCTGGACAGGGGTCGACTATGGCTACACCTTC,CASSWTGVDYGYTF
.,TRBV5-1,TRBJ1-1,.,TGCGCCAGCAGCTTGACCAGGGAGGACACTGAAGCTTTCTTT,CASSLTREDTEAFF
.,TRBV27,TRBJ2-7,TRBD2,TGTGCCAGCAGTTTATCCAAACTTAGAAGCGGGAGCCCCTCCTACGAGCAGTACTTC,CASSLSKLRSGSPSYEQYF
.,TRBV6-1,TRBJ1-5,.,TGTGCCAGCAGGGCTGCCGCCACGAGAGGACAGCCCCAGCATTTT,CASRAAATRGQPQHF
once,TRBV7-2,TRBJ2-7,.,TGTGCCAGCAGCCCACGCCGGGGAGCCCACGAGCAGTACTTC,CASSPRRGAHEQYF
.,TRBV4-3,TRBJ2-7,.,TGCGCCAGCAGCCCCGCCCTAGAATACGAGCAGTACTTC,CASSPALEYEQYF
.,TRBV6-4,TRBJ2-3,.,TGTGCCAGCAGTGACTCCAACACAGATACGCAGTATTTT,CASSDSNTDTQYF
.,TRBV5-1,TRBJ1-4,.,TGCGCCAGCAGCTCGGACGGGGCAACTAATGAAAAACTGTTTTTT,CASSSDGATNEKLFF
.,TRBV13,TRBJ2-1,TRBD2,TGTGCCAGCAGCTCAGCCCAGCGGCGGGAGGGGTACAATGAGCAGTTCTTC,CASSSAQRREGYNEQFF
.,TRBV15,TRBJ1-1,TRBD1,TGTGCCACCAGCAGAACCGGGACAGGGGGAGCTGAAGCTTTCTTT,CATSRTGTGGAEAFF
.,TRBV4-3,TRBJ2-2,TRBD2,TGCGCCAGCAGCCAAGATCGGTCGGGGGGTTTAAAGACCGGGGAGCTGTTTTTT,CASSQDRSGGLKTGELFF
.,TRBV7-2,TRBJ1-5,.,TGTGCCAGCAGCCTTCTTGGACAGTCGAGCAATCAGCCCCAGCATTTT,CASSLLGQSSNQPQHF
.,TRBV10-3,TRBJ2-3,.,TGTGCCATCAGTTCGGCAGATACGCAGTATTTT,CAISSADTQYF
.,TRBV7-6,TRBJ2-2,.,TGTGCCAGCAGCTTGAGACAGACGTTCACCGGGGAGCTGTTTTTT,CASSLRQTFTGELFF
.,TRBV15,TRBJ2-1,TRBD2,TGTGCCACCAGCAGAACCGGGACAGCTAGGACTAGCGGCTACAATGAGCAGTTCTTC,CATSRTGTARTSGYNEQFF
.,TRBV4-3,TRBJ2-3,TRBD2,TGCGCCAGCTCTCAGACTAGCGGGCGCACAGATACGCAGTATTTT,CASSQTSGRTDTQYF
.,TRBV19,TRBJ1-2,TRBD1,TGTGCCAGTAGTAGGGGACAGGGGGGTAATGGCTACACCTTC,CASSRGQGGNGYTF
.,TRBV7-8,TRBJ1-2,.,TGTGCCAGCAGCCTCCGGGACTGGAGCTATGGCTACACCTTC,CASSLRDWSYGYTF
.,TRBV19,TRBJ1-1,TRBD1,TGTGCCAGTAGTCCCCGAGAGACAGGGGGTCTCAACACTGAAGCTTTCTTT,CASSPRETGGLNTEAFF
.,TRBV30,TRBJ1-1,.,TGTGCCTGGAGTGTAATGGCAGTTCATGAAGCTTTCTTT,CAWSVMAVHEAFF
.,TRBV29-1,TRBJ2-1,.,TGCAGCGCCGGGGGTCGGTCCTGGGGCAATGAGCAGTTCTTC,CSAGGRSWGNEQFF
.,TRBV7-9,TRBJ2-7,.,TGTGCCAGCAGCTTAGGGACACTGGGCTCCTACGAGCAGTACTTC,CASSLGTLGSYEQYF
.,TRBV10-3,TRBJ1-2,TRBD1,TGTGCCATCCCAGGGGGGTCCTCGGATGGCTACACCTTC,CAIPGGSSDGYTF
once,TRBV6-5,TRBJ1-1,.,TGTGCCAGCAGTTACTCAATAGGACATCTAGAAGCTTTCTTT,CASSYSIGHLEAFF
.,TRBV28,TRBJ2-1,TRBD2,TGTGCCATCATGGCCGGGGGGGCGCACAATGAGCAGTTCTTC,CAIMAGGAHNEQFF
.,TRBV29-1,TRBJ1-5,TRBD1,TGCAGCGTTGCGTCAGGGGGCGGCAATCAGCCCCAGCATTTT,CSVASGGGNQPQHF
.,TRBV19,TRBJ1-5,TRBD1,TGTGCCAGTAGTCCACAGGGGGCCTTACAGCCCCAGCATTTT,CASSPQGALQPQHF
.,TRBV5-6,TRBJ2-7,.,TGTGCCAGCAGCTTGATCGGCAGGAACTCTTACGAGCAGTACTTC,CASSLIGRNSYEQYF
.,TRBV6-5,TRBJ1-6,.,TGTGCCAGCAGTTACCAACAGGGTAATTCACCCCTCCACTTT,CASSYQQGNSPLHF
.,TRBV27,TRBJ2-7,TRBD2,TGTGCCAGCAGTACGAGACTAGCGGGGGCCGCCTACGAGCAGTACTTC,CASSTRLAGAAYEQYF
.,TRBV10-3,TRBJ2-2,TRBD2,TGTGCCATCGGGGGGACTAGCGGGAACACCGGGGAGCTGTTTTTT,CAIGGTSGNTGELFF
.,TRBV7-9,TRBJ1-5,TRBD1,TGTGCCAGCAGCTCGACAGGGGGACTGGATCAGCCCCAGCATTTT,CASSSTGGLDQPQHF
once,TRBV29-1,TRBJ1-3,TRBD1,TGCAGCGTCAAACGGACAGGGATGAACACCATATATTTT,CSVKRTGMNTIYF